This is a list of T cell receptor beta chains from one sample in a study of spatial heterogeneity in lung cancer. TCRdb re-called the 5' RACE reads with MiXCR, one entry per CDR3 protein. This table holds tens of thousands of distinct CDR3 sequences, roughly 12% found once. The sample in question was PBMCs, obtained at surgery. The receptors originated from a male donor with early-stage non-small cell lung cancer. Each CDR3 is given with its conserved first and last residue. A D gene is named only where the DNA matches it firmly. The size field is filled for only some rows; it gives once, few, many or a size class.

V gene	clone size	J gene	D gene	CDR3 DNA	CDR3 protein
TRBV18	.	TRBJ2-3	TRBD1	TGTGCCAGCTCACTCCAACCGGGACAGCGCACAGATACGCAGTATTTT	CASSLQPGQRTDTQYF
TRBV27	.	TRBJ1-1	.	TGTGCCAGCAGTTTACCAGGGAACACTGAAGCTTTCTTT	CASSLPGNTEAFF
TRBV7-9	many	TRBJ2-2	.	TGTGCCAGCAGCTTAGGGACAGCCGGGGAGCTGTTTTTT	CASSLGTAGELFF
TRBV28	many	TRBJ2-7	TRBD1	TGTGCCAGCAGTTCCCGACAGGGGGTCTTCGAGCAGTACTTC	CASSSRQGVFEQYF
TRBV5-1	few	TRBJ2-7	.	TGCGCCAGCAGCCCGGGGTCCTCATGGGAAACCTACGAGCAGTACTTC	CASSPGSSWETYEQYF
TRBV18	.	TRBJ2-2	.	TGTGCCAGCTCCAGTTTAAGCCCCGGGGAGCTGTTTTTT	CASSSLSPGELFF
TRBV28	many	TRBJ2-4	TRBD2	TGTGCCAGCAGGACTAGCGCTTCCAAAAACATTCAGTACTTC	CASRTSASKNIQYF
TRBV6-5	many	TRBJ2-7	.	TGTGCCAGCAGTTCTCCCCTCGCGAACTACGAGCAGTACTTC	CASSSPLANYEQYF
TRBV20-1	.	TRBJ2-7	TRBD2	TGCAGTGCTAGAGATAGTGAGCGGGGGGACTACGAGCAGTACTTC	CSARDSERGDYEQYF
TRBV28	many	TRBJ2-2	.	TGTGCCAGCAGCCCCGTGTTCGGCGGGGAGCTGTTTTTT	CASSPVFGGELFF
TRBV9	many	TRBJ2-1	TRBD2	TGTGCCAGCAGCGTAGGGCGGGAGGGCCGCTACAATGAGCAGTTCTTC	CASSVGREGRYNEQFF